This TCR beta chain was identified during a study of radiation and T cells in renal cell carcinoma. Overall study context: Nephrectomy followed 15 Gy stereotactic body radiation by 4 weeks.

The study, taken as a whole, reports: From baseline, blood top tumor clonotypes peaked at 2 weeks post-radiation.

Notes on this clone: Its target is unknown.

The germline V gene encodes CDR1 MNHEY and CDR2 SMNVEV (reference sequence). Deletions cut 4 bases from V and 5 bases from J, with 14 bases between. CDR3 length: 14 residues. Described time point: blood 2 weeks post-SBRT. Treatment given: 15 Gy SBRT to primary tumor, nephrectomy 4 weeks later. Sequencing was performed with immunoSEQ multiplex PCR; in TCRdb, only in-frame clones are kept and a portion is missing. This table holds 100,000 to 150,000 clones, more than 70% found once. The sample in question was blood, obtained from a patient whose treatment included radiotherapy and nephrectomy. The sequence came from a woman aged 65 to 85 with renal cell carcinoma. The chain has TRBV27 and TRBJ2-5; D unresolved. CDR3: CASSSTALGETQYF. The CDR3 nucleotides are TGTGCCAGCAGTTCAACAGCCCTCGGGGAGACCCAGTACTTC.